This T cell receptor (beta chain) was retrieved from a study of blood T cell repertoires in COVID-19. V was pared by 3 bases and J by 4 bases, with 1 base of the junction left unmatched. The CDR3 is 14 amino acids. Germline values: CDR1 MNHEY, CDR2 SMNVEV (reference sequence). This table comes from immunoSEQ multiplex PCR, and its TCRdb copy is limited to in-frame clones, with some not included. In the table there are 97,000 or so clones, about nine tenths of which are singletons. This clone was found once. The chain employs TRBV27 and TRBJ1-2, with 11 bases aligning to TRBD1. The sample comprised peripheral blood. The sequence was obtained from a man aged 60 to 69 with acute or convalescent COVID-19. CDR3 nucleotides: TGTGCCAGCAGTTTCGGGACAGGGGGCTATGGCTACACCTTC. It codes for CASSFGTGGYGYTF.